The T cell receptor (beta chain) under discussion was sequenced for a study of blood T cell repertoires in COVID-19. In the original processing: Reference gene primer amplification yielded estimated nucleated cell counts. The assay was immunoSEQ multiplex PCR, and TCRdb's table has in-frame clones only and misses some. V, J and clone size are taken as reported in that table, and D and trimming were inferred from the DNA itself. Of over 250,000 clones in the sample, 88% were seen once. Between the trimmed V and J ends, which lost 7 bases and 12 bases, there was a span of 18 bases. CDR1 is SQVTM, CDR2 ANQGSEA, per germline. The CDR3 has 11 residues.

Sequenced material: PBMCs or T cells enriched from blood (not recorded which). This receptor was identified in a woman aged 60-75 years in a cohort exposed to, infected with or recovered from COVID-19 (not recorded which). This sequence joins TRBV29-1 and TRBJ1-2, with a possible D match to TRBD1 (6 bases). CDR3 bases: TGCAGCGCCTCGACAGGCCCAAGAAACACCTTC. Translation gives CSASTGPRNTF.